This T cell receptor (beta chain) was recorded in a study of shared clonotypes between healthy human individuals. In this sample, this clone turned up a few times. The target antigen is unknown. Trimming cost V 2 bases and J 6 bases, with 8 bases left between them. The CDR3 loop spans 12 amino acids. Per the germline V gene, CDR1 is GTSNPN and CDR2 is SVGIG (reference sequence). Some clones are missing from TCRdb's copy, which holds only in-frame ones; the method was immunoSEQ multiplex PCR. Here the sample spans about 2.4 million clones, 90% to 95% being singletons. Overall study findings and caveats: Exclusively blood specimens were collected; tissue repertoires likely differ.

Source material: naive CD4+ T cells from PBMCs. The subset here: CD45RA+ positively selected. This clonotype originated in a man between 18 and 35 years old in good health. Some clones in this sample may be carry-over from other donors' samples. V is TRBV30 and J is TRBJ1-5; D gene uncertain. Here the CDR3 DNA reads TGTGCCTGGAGTCCACAGAGTCAGCCCCAGCATTTT. Translating it yields CAWSPQSQPQHF.